This TCR beta chain was obtained from a study of CD8 T cells in Susac syndrome. About the study: Patients with Susac syndrome were therapy-naive, on corticosteroids, or on intravenous immunoglobulin alone at the time that blood was drawn.

This CDR3 has 14 amino acids. Trimming shortened V by 4 bases and J by 4 bases, and 16 bases separated the two germline ends. CDR1 SQVTM and CDR2 ANQGSEA come from the germline V gene. When the RNA was reverse transcribed, random hexamers were used with an input of about 0.5 to 1 ug. TCRdb used MiXCR to reprocess the immunoSEQ multiplex PCR reads, holding one entry per CDR3 protein. Of 200,000 to 300,000 distinct CDR3 sequences in the sample, 90% to 96% were seen once. TEMRA cells were enriched by FACS, while CD8+ and CD4+ T cells were obtained through a negative isolation that was performed magnetically. The sample holds one count of this clonotype.

The receptor was derived from a human donor with Susac syndrome. The chain links TRBV29-1 to TRBJ1-1; D is unresolved. The material sequenced was CD4+ T cells from PBMCs. The CDR3 region is CSVVGRATFTEAFF. The CDR3 DNA reads as TGCAGCGTTGTTGGGAGGGCCACTTTCACTGAAGCTTTCTTT.